This T cell receptor (beta chain) was obtained from a study of cytomegalovirus exposure and HLA in healthy donors. Broader study findings: For cytomegalovirus status, the classifier reportedly gave diagnoses with high specificity and sensitivity. The authors enumerated 150 to 200 TCR beta chains as linked to cytomegalovirus. There were three CMV-associated chains whose specificity for CMV antigens was confirmed in vitro.

Germline CDR1 and CDR2: LNHDA and SQIVND (reference sequence). The CDR3 consists of 14 residues. V lost 1 base and J lost 2, with 9 bases in between. Healthy bone marrow donors formed the donor group. Points on this clone: Its antigen is as yet unknown.

Both 60 Vbeta primers and 13 Jbeta primers went into the PCR. Generated by immunoSEQ multiplex PCR, the TCRdb table keeps only in-frame clones and is missing some. The sample contains about 170,000 clones, approximately 82% of which appear only once. The sequence was obtained from a male donor in good health and CMV-seronegative. Sequencing was done on a sample of PBMCs. The genes are TRBV19 and TRBJ2-7, with D maybe TRBD1 (6 bases). The CDR3 is CASSIGYRAYEQYF. The CDR3, as DNA: TGTGCCAGTAGTATAGGGTACAGGGCCTACGAGCAGTACTTC.